The TCR beta chain described here comes from a study of cytomegalovirus exposure and HLA in healthy donors. About this clone: Its antigen is not known.

With 60 Vbeta and 13 Jbeta primers, the PCR was carried out. Study processing details: Later work found approximately 80 million unique TCR beta chains, with 9.5 million to 14 million shared. Libraries were prepared by immunoSEQ multiplex PCR; TCRdb keeps only in-frame clonotypes and omits some of them. V and J calls and clone size are copied from that table; D and trimming were computed from the DNA. This repertoire shows over 150,000 clones, around three quarters found once; its top ten account for around 3.4%. Although they were nominally healthy when sampled, donors likely had unrecorded immune exposures. CDR1 is SEHNR and CDR2 is FQNEAQ in the germline V gene (reference sequence). The CDR3 loop spans 16 amino acids. J was trimmed by 5 bases and V by 3 bases; bases with no gene match: 11. Study results and caveats: A later analysis reportedly identified an Asian-associated ancestry cluster as carrying fewer N-insertions than the 666-donor mean. A list of roughly 180 TCR beta chains associated with cytomegalovirus was given.

V is TRBV7-9 and J is TRBJ1-2; the match to TRBD1 covers 8 bases. This receptor was taken from a man aged 25-40 years in good health and CMV-seropositive. The sequenced material came from PBMCs. The CDR3 nucleotides are TGTGCCAGCAGCTTTTCTAATGGACAGGGTCGGTATGGCTACACCTTC. Amino acid sequence: CASSFSNGQGRYGYTF. Together with reference TRBV7-9 and TRBJ1-2, the CDR3 gives the full variable domain: DTGVSQNPRHKITKRGQNVTFRCDPISEHNRLYWYRQTLGQGPEFLTYFQNEAQLEKSRLLSDRFSAERPKGSFSTLEIQRTEQGDSAMYLCASSFSNGQGRYGYTFGSGTRLTVV.